A selection of T cell receptor beta chains follows, all from one sample in a study of vaccination effects on CD4 cells after COVID-19. Only in-frame clones appear in the TCRdb table, and some are missing; sequencing was by immunoSEQ multiplex PCR. The sample lists 24,000 or so clones, about 76% seen once, with about 19% in the top ten. No antigen is known for these receptors. The material was CD4+ T cells from PBMCs cultured with HCoV-NL63 spike peptides, obtained before COVID-19 vaccination. These receptors originate from a human donor who had a prior SARS-CoV-2 infection. The CDR3 runs from the conserved cysteine through the conserved F or W. A D gene is named only where the DNA matches it firmly. Expanded clones get a size class; other rows say once, few or many, or leave the size out.

d_gene | abundance | j_gene | v_gene | CDR3nt | CDR3aa
. | few | TRBJ2-7 | TRBV11-2 | TGTGCCAGCAGCCATCAAAAGGGCGAGCAGTACTTC | CASSHQKGEQYF
TRBD1 | . | TRBJ1-4 | TRBV27 | TGTGCCAGCAGCGGACAGGGAAAGGGAAAACTGTTTTTT | CASSGQGKGKLFF
TRBD1 | . | TRBJ2-1 | TRBV7-3 | TGTGCCAGTGCCCCAGGGGGCCAGTACAATGAGCAGTTCTTC | CASAPGGQYNEQFF
TRBD2 | . | TRBJ2-3 | TRBV5-4 | TGTGCCAGCAGCAGGACTAGCAGTCATAGCACAGATACGCAGTATTTT | CASSRTSSHSTDTQYF
TRBD2 | . | TRBJ2-3 | TRBV5-1 | TGCGCCAGCAGCTTGAATCGCGGGGGTGCAGATACGCAGTATTTT | CASSLNRGGADTQYF
. | . | TRBJ1-1 | TRBV9 | TGTGCCAGCAGCGCCACACAGGGAACTGAAGCTTTCTTT | CASSATQGTEAFF
TRBD1 | . | TRBJ2-2 | TRBV5-1 | TGCGCCAGCAGCCCAGGGACAGGGAACACCGGGGAGCTGTTTTTT | CASSPGTGNTGELFF
TRBD1 | . | TRBJ1-5 | TRBV24-1 | TGTGCCACCAGTGATTCGCCAGGGGGGGCGGAGAGCAATCAGCCCCAGCATTTT | CATSDSPGGAESNQPQHF
. | . | TRBJ1-6 | TRBV2 | TGTGCCAGCAGCGTGGGGGTGGATTCACCCCTCCACTTT | CASSVGVDSPLHF
. | . | TRBJ1-5 | TRBV20-1 | TGCAGTGCTAGTCGGACGGGGGTTGGAATGTGGAGGGAGCCCCAGCATTTT | CSASRTGVGMWREPQHF
. | few | TRBJ1-2 | TRBV27 | TGTGCCAGCAGTTCCCACAGGGACTATGGCTACACCTTC | CASSSHRDYGYTF
TRBD1 | . | TRBJ2-1 | TRBV5-6 | TGTGCCAGCAGCTCCAGAGGGGGCTCACCCTACAATGAGCAGTTCTTC | CASSSRGGSPYNEQFF
TRBD2 | . | TRBJ2-7 | TRBV5-1 | TGCGCCAGCAGCTTGGGGAGCGGGAGGACTTTTCGGCACGAGCAGTACTTC | CASSLGSGRTFRHEQYF
TRBD1 | . | TRBJ1-2 | TRBV9 | TGTGCCAGCAGCAAGCGGGACAGGACGGGAGGCTACACCTTC | CASSKRDRTGGYTF
. | . | TRBJ1-5 | TRBV23-1 | TGCGCCAATAATTTAGGCCAATACAATCAGCCCCAGCATTTT | CANNLGQYNQPQHF
. | few | TRBJ2-7 | TRBV5-6 | TGTGCCAGCAGCTTTTTGACATTTAGGGATGACTACGAGCAGTACTTC | CASSFLTFRDDYEQYF
. | . | TRBJ2-7 | TRBV6-5 | TGTGCCAGCAGTTACTCGTCAGGACTCTACGAGCAGTACTTC | CASSYSSGLYEQYF
TRBD1 | . | TRBJ2-1 | TRBV5-1 | TGCGCCAGCAGCTTGTCAGGACAGGTTTACAATGAGCAGTTCTTC | CASSLSGQVYNEQFF
. | . | TRBJ1-4 | TRBV6-6 | TGTGCCAGCAGCCGGGAAAAACTGTTTTTT | CASSREKLFF
TRBD2 | . | TRBJ2-3 | TRBV15 | TGTGCCACCAGCACGGGACTAGCGGGGCGTGGAGATACGCAGTATTTT | CATSTGLAGRGDTQYF
. | . | TRBJ1-1 | TRBV6-2/TRBV6-3 | TGTGCCAGCAGTTACTTATTAGGGCCTTCTCTGGGAAGGAACACTGAAGCTTTCTTT | CASSYLLGPSLGRNTEAFF
. | . | TRBJ2-3 | TRBV5-6 | TGTGCCAGCAGCTTGGTACGTGCAGATACGCAGTATTTT | CASSLVRADTQYF
. | once | TRBJ2-7 | TRBV7-9 | TGTGCCAGCAGTCGGTATACCTACGAGCAGTACTTC | CASSRYTYEQYF
. | . | TRBJ2-1 | TRBV7-9 | TGTGCCAGCAGCTTAGTTGTGCCCTTCAATGAGCAGTTCTTC | CASSLVVPFNEQFF
TRBD1 | few | TRBJ1-1 | TRBV2 | TGTGCCAGCAGTGAACAGGGGGACCGAGCTTTCTTT | CASSEQGDRAFF
TRBD1 | . | TRBJ1-1 | TRBV5-1 | TGCGCCAGCAGCTTGGGAGGACAGGGCTCTGAAGCTTTCTTT | CASSLGGQGSEAFF
. | . | TRBJ2-1 | TRBV7-3 | TGTGCCAGCAGCTCCGGGGTAAACAATGAGCAGTTCTTC | CASSSGVNNEQFF
. | . | TRBJ2-5 | TRBV27 | TGTGCCAGCAGTCCAAAAGCGGTTCACCAAGAGACCCAGTACTTC | CASSPKAVHQETQYF
TRBD1 | medium-sized | TRBJ2-2 | TRBV11-3 | TGTGCCAGCAGCCTAAGGACAGGGGGCGACACCGGGGAGCTGTTTTTT | CASSLRTGGDTGELFF
TRBD1 | . | TRBJ2-5 | TRBV3-1/TRBV3-2 | TGTGCCAGCAGCCGAGGGACAGTCCAAGAGACCCAGTACTTC | CASSRGTVQETQYF
TRBD1 | . | TRBJ2-5 | TRBV9 | TGTGCCAGCAGCGGAATGACAGGGATGGTGGAGACCCAGTACTTC | CASSGMTGMVETQYF
TRBD2 | . | TRBJ2-1 | TRBV2 | TGTGCCAACAATCGACTAGCGGGAGGCAATGAGCAGTTCTTC | CANNRLAGGNEQFF
TRBD1 | . | TRBJ2-7 | TRBV3-1/TRBV3-2 | TGTGCCAGTGGACCGACAGGGACCTACGAGCAGTACTTC | CASGPTGTYEQYF
. | . | TRBJ2-5 | TRBV27 | TGTGCCAGCAGTTTCTCGGCGGGAGAGACCCAGTACTTC | CASSFSAGETQYF
. | . | TRBJ2-2 | TRBV2 | TGTGCCAGCAGTGTTCGGGGGGCTCCCGGGGAGCTGTTTTTT | CASSVRGAPGELFF
TRBD1 | . | TRBJ2-7 | TRBV7-9 | TGTGCCAGCAGCTCATTGCTAGGGACAGGGAGCTCCTACGAGCAGTACTTC | CASSSLLGTGSSYEQYF
. | . | TRBJ2-3 | TRBV9 | TGTGCCAGCAGCCCCCGGGACTTTACCGATACGCAGTATTTT | CASSPRDFTDTQYF
TRBD1 | . | TRBJ1-1 | TRBV6-2/TRBV6-3 | TGTGCCAGCAGTCACCGACAGGGCGGCACTGAAGCTTTCTTT | CASSHRQGGTEAFF
. | . | TRBJ1-2 | TRBV28 | TGTGCCAGTAAGACGACTAACTATGGCTACACCTTC | CASKTTNYGYTF
TRBD2 | . | TRBJ2-1 | TRBV5-1 | TGCGCCAGCAGCTCGAGCGGGAGTCGGAGCTATGAGCAGTTCTTC | CASSSSGSRSYEQFF
. | . | TRBJ2-7 | TRBV11-2 | TGTGCCAGCAGCTTATGGACAAACTCCTACGAGCAGTACTTC | CASSLWTNSYEQYF
TRBD1 | . | TRBJ1-1 | TRBV27 | TGTGCCAGCAGTCGACGGACAGGGGGATCCTCTGAAGCTTTCTTT | CASSRRTGGSSEAFF
. | once | TRBJ2-3 | TRBV2 | TGTGCCAGCAGTGAAGTGGGCTACACAGATACGCAGTATTTT | CASSEVGYTDTQYF
. | . | TRBJ1-1 | TRBV10-3 | TGTGCCATCCAGGGGAGTATGCTTTTGGGAACTGAAGCTTTCTTT | CAIQGSMLLGTEAFF
TRBD1 | . | TRBJ1-5 | TRBV7-3 | TGTGCCAGCCCCTTAAAAGGACAGGGGACACCTCAGCCCCAGCATTTT | CASPLKGQGTPQPQHF
. | . | TRBJ2-6 | TRBV3-1/TRBV3-2 | TGTGCCAGCAGTCCGGACGGCGATTCTGGGGCCAACGTCCTGACTTTC | CASSPDGDSGANVLTF
. | . | TRBJ2-1 | TRBV2 | TGTGCCAGCAGCGCCTTTAGGTCTTTATGGTGGCAGTTCTTC | CASSAFRSLWWQFF
. | . | TRBJ1-1 | TRBV12-5 | TGTGCTAGTGGTTCTGGCAGGGCCTGGACTGAAGCTTTCTTT | CASGSGRAWTEAFF
TRBD2 | . | TRBJ2-5 | TRBV27 | TGTGCCAGCAGTCAGTCTGTGGTCGGCGGGGGTTACCAAGAGACCCAGTACTTC | CASSQSVVGGGYQETQYF
. | . | TRBJ1-1 | TRBV9 | TGTGCCAGCAGCGTAGCTGAGGGTGCTGGGACTGAAGCTTTCTTT | CASSVAEGAGTEAFF